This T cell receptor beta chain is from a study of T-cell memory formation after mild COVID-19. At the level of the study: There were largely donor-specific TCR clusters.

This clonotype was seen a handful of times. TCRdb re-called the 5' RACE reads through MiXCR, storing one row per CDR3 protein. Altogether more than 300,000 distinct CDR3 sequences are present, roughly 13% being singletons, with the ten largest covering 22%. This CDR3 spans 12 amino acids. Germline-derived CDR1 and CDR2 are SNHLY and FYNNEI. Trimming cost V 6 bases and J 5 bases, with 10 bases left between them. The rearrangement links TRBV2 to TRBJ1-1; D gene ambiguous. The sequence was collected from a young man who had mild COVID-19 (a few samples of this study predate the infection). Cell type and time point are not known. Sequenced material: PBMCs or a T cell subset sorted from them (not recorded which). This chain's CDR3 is CASRADGTEAFF. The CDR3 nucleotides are TGTGCCAGCAGGGCGGATGGGACTGAAGCTTTCTTT.